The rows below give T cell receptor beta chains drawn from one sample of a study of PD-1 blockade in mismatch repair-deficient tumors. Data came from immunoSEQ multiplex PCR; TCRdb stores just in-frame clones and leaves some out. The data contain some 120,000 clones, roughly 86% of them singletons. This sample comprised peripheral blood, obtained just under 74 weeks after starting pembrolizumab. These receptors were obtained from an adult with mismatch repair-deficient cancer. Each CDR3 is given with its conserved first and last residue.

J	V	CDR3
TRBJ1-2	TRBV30	CAWQGPLLAYGYTF
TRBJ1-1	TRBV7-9	CASSLAALGNTEAFF
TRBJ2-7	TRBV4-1	CASSAKWGGEQYF
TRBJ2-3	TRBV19	CASSGGPSTDTQYF
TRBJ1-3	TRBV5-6	CASSGTGAGNTIYF
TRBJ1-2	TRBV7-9	CASSLARTGGSYGYTF
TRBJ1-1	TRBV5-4	CASSFGYEGFTEAFF
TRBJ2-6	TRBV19	CASTFSRVSGANVLTF
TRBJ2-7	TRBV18	CASSRTVLSHYEQYF
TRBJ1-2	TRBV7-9	CASSLADSYGYTF
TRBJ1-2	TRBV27	CASSLTVAAGRGGYTF
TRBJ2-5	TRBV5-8	CASDFQRELETQYF
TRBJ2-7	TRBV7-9	CASSLYDRYEQYF
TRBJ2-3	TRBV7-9	CASSKGGTDTQYF
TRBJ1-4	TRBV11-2	CASSSLTLATNEKLFF
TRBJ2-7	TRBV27	CASSLGLGTGDHEQYF
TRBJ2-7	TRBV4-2	CASSQEGLAGYYEQYF
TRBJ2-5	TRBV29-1	CSVPASGRARETQYF
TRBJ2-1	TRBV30	CAWSVQEYNEQFF
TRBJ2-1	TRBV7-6	CASSLPRQGDEQFF
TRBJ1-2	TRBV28	CASSHPSGARGYTF
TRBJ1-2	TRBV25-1	CASSDRVYGYTF
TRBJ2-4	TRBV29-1	CSVEGTSGNIQYF
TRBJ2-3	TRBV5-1	CASSRDRAADTQYF
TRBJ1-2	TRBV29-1	CSVEGGRDYGYTF
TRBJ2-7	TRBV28	CASSSLAGGSYEQYF
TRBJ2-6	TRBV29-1	CSGRVSGANVLTF